The TCR beta chain described here comes from a study of CD4+ T cells in melanoma. Study-level points and caveats: A reported correlation linked neoantigen-specific CD4+ T cells to CD8+, macrophage and B cell function. Diverse differentiation states were reported for melanoma neoantigen-specific CD4+ T cells.

Notes on this clone: Its antigen is currently unknown.

V lost 3 bases and J 0 bases, leaving 7 bases between the germline ends. The CDR3 extends over 15 amino acids. Germline V gives CDR1 SGHRS, CDR2 YFSETQ. Only in-frame clones appear in the TCRdb table, and some are missing; sequencing was by immunoSEQ multiplex PCR. The sample holds 15,000 to 20,000 clones, approximately 83% seen once. The chain employs TRBV5-1 and TRBJ2-6; D may be TRBD1 or TRBD2 (5 bases each). Source material: cells from a culture (not recorded whether cultured in vitro). This TCR derives from a human donor with melanoma. CDR3 amino acids: CASSSGLSGANVLTF. CDR3 in DNA: TGCGCCAGCAGCTCGGGGCTCTCTGGGGCCAACGTCCTGACTTTC.